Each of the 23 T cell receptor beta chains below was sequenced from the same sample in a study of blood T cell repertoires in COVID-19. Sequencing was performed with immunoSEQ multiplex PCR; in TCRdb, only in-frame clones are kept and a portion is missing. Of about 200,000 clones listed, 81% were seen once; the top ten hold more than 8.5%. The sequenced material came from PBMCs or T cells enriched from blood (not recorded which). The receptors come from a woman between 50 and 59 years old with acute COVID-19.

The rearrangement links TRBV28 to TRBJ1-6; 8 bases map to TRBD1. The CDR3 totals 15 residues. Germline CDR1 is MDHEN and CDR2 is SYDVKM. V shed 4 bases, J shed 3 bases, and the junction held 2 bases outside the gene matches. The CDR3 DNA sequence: TGTGCCAGCAGTTCACAGGGGGGCTATAATTCACCCCTCCACTTT. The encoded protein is CASSSQGGYNSPLHF.

Here the CDR3 reads CASSYLGVGASGYTF. CDR3 DNA sequence: TGTGCCAGCAGCTACCTTGGGGTGGGGGCATCCGGCTACACCTTC. V gene TRBV7-2 combines with J gene TRBJ1-2, with TRBD1 as a possible D gene (6 bases). The CDR3 has 15 residues. V was shortened by 4 bases and J by 8 bases, with 20 bases between the two germline ends. Germline V gene data show CDR1 as SGHTA and CDR2 as FQGNSA.

CDR3 in amino acids: CASSKESGHPGQALHF. For the CDR3, the DNA is TGTGCCAGCAGCAAAGAGTCGGGACACCCCGGGCAGGCCCTCCACTTT. The chain joins TRBV21-1 to TRBJ1-6; the listed D gene, TRBD1, was not tested against the DNA. TRBV21-1 is a known pseudogene. The CDR3 has 16 amino acids.

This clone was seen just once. The CDR3 sequence is CAISEPENTQYF. For the CDR3, the DNA is TGTGCCATCAGTGAACCCGAGAATACGCAGTATTTT. J is TRBJ2-3 and V is TRBV10-3; no firm D call. The CDR3 has 12 residues. CDR1 is ENHRY, CDR2 SYGVKD, per germline. V lost 3 bases and J lost 7, with 8 bases in between.

CDR3 nucleotides: TGTGCCAGCAGTTACTCGTTGCGGGAGGTTAACTACGAGCAGTACTTC. Translated: CASSYSLREVNYEQYF. V is TRBV6-2 or TRBV6-3 and J is TRBJ2-7; 8 bases match TRBD2. Germline V gene sequence: CDR1 MNHEY, CDR2 SVGEGT. The CDR3 extends over 16 amino acids. V lost 0 bases, J lost 3 bases, and 7 bases stayed unmatched.

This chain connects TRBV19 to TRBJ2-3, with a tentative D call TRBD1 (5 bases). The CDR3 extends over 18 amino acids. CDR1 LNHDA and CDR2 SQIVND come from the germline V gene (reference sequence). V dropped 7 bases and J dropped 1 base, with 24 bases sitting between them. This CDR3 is CASTNRPLGAFGTDTQYF. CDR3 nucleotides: TGTGCCAGTACCAATAGGCCCTTAGGGGCGTTTGGCACAGATACGCAGTATTTT.

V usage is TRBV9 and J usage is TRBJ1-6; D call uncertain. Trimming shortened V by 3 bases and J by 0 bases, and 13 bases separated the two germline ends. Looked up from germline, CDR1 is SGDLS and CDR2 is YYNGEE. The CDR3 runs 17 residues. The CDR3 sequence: CASSAPPQSSYNSPLHF. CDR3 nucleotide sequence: TGTGCCAGCAGCGCACCTCCACAGAGCTCCTATAATTCACCCCTCCACTTT.

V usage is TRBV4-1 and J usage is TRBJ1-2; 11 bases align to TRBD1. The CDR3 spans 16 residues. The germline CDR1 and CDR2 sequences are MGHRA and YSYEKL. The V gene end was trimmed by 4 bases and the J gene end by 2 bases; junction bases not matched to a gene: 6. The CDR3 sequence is CASSPGQGALNYGYTF. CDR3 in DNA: TGCGCCAGCAGCCCTGGACAGGGGGCCTTGAACTATGGCTACACCTTC.

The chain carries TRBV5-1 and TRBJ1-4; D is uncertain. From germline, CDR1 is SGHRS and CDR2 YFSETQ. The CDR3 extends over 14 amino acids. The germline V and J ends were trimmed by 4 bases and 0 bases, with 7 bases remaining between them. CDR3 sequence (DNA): TGCGCCAGCAGCCGGGAAGCAACTAATGAAAAACTGTTTTTT. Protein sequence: CASSREATNEKLFF.

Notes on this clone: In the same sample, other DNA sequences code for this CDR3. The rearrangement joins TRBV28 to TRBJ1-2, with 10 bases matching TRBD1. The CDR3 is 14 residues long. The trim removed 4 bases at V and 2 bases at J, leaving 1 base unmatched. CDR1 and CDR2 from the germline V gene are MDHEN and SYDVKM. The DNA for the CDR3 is TGTGCCAGCAGTTCGGGACAGGGGAACTATGGCTACACCTTC. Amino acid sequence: CASSSGQGNYGYTF.

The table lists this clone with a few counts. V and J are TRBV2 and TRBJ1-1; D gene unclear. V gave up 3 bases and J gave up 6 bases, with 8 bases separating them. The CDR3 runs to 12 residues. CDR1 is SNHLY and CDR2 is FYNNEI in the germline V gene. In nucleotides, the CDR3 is TGTGCCAGCAGTGATTCTGGCCCTGAAGCTTTCTTT. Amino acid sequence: CASSDSGPEAFF. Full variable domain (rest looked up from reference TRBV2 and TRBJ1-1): EPEVTQTPSHQVTQMGQEVILRCVPISNHLYFYWYRQILGQKVEFLVSFYNNEISEKSEIFDDQFSVERPDGSNFTLKIRSTKLEDSAMYFCASSDSGPEAFFGQGTRLTVV.

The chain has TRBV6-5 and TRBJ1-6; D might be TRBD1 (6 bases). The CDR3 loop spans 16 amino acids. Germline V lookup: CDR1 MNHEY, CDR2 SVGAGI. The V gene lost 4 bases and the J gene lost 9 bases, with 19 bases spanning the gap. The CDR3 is CASSLQGTDLGSPLHF. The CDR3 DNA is TGTGCCAGCAGTTTACAGGGTACTGACCTAGGTTCACCCCTCCACTTT.

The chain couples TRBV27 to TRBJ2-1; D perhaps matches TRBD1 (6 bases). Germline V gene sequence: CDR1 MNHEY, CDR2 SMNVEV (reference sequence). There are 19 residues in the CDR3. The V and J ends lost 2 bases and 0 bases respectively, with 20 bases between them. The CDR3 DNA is TGTGCCAGCAGTTTAAAGGGCAGGGGTTTCGAGAGCTCCTACAATGAGCAGTTCTTC. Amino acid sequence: CASSLKGRGFESSYNEQFF.

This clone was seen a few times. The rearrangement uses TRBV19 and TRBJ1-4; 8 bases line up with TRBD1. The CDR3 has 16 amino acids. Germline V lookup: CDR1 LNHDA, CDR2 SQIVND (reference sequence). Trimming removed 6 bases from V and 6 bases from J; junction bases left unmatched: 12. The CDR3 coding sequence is TGTGCCAGTAGAAGAGCAGGGGGCGCGTTTGATGAAAAACTGTTTTTT. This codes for CASRRAGGAFDEKLFF.

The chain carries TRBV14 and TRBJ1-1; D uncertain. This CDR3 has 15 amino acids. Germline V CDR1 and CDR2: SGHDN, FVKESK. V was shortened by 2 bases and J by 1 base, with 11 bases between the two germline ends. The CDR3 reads CASSQLMTQNTEAFF. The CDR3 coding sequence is TGTGCCAGCAGCCAACTCATGACACAGAACACTGAAGCTTTCTTT. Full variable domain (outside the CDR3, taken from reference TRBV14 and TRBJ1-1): EAGVTQFPSHSVIEKGQTVTLRCDPISGHDNLYWYRRVMGKEIKFLLHFVKESKQDESGMPNNRFLAERTGGTYSTLKVQPAELEDSGVYFCASSQLMTQNTEAFFGQGTRLTVV.

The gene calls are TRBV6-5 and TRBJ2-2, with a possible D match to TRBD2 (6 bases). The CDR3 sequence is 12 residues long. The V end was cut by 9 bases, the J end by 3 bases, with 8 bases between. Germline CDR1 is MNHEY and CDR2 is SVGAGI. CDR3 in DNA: TGTGCCAGAGGGGACTACACCGGGGAGCTGTTTTTT. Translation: CARGDYTGELFF.

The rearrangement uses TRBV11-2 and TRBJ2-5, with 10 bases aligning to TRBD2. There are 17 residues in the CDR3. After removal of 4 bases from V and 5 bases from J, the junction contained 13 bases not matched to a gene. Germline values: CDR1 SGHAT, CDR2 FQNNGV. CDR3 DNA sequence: TGTGCCAGCAGCTCGCACTTAGGGACTAGCGCAGGGGAGACCCAGTACTTC. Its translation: CASSSHLGTSAGETQYF.

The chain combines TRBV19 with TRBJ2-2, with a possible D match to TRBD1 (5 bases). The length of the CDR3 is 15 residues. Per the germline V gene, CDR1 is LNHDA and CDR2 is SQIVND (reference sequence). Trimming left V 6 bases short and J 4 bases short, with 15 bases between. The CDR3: CASSPTPQGTGELFF. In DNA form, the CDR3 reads TGTGCCAGTAGCCCTACCCCCCAGGGCACCGGGGAGCTGTTTTTT.

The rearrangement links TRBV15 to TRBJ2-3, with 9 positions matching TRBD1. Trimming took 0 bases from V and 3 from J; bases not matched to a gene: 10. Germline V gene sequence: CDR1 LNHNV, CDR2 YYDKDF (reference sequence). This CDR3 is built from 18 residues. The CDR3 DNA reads TGTGCCACCAGCAGAGAAAGAGGGACAGGGCTCCATACAGATACGCAGTATTTT. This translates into CATSRERGTGLHTDTQYF.

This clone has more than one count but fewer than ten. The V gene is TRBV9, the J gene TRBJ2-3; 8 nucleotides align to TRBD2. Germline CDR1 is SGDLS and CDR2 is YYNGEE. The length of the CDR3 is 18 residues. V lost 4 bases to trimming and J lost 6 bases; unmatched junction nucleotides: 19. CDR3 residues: CASSTRGRVAGGPDTQYF. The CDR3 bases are TGTGCCAGCAGCACCCGGGGGAGGGTTGCGGGGGGTCCTGATACGCAGTATTTT.

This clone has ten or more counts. The CDR3 spells CATSSGTSSWWQETQYF. In DNA form, the CDR3 reads TGTGCCACCAGCAGTGGGACTAGCAGTTGGTGGCAAGAGACCCAGTACTTC. V gene TRBV15 combines with J gene TRBJ2-5; 9 nucleotides line up with TRBD2. The ends lost 3 bases at V and 2 bases at J; junction bases unmatched: 10. Germline loops: CDR1 LNHNV, CDR2 YYDKDF (reference sequence). CDR3 length equals 17 residues.

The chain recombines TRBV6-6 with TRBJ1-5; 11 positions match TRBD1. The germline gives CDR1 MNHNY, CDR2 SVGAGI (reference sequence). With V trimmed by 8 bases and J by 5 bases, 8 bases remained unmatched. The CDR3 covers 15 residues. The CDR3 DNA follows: TGTGCCAGCCGGACAGGGGGCACATCCGATCAGCCCCAGCATTTT. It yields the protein CASRTGGTSDQPQHF.

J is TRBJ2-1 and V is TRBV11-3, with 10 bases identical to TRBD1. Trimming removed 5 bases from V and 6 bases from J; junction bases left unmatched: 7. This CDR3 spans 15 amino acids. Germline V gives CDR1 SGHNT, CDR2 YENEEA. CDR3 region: CASSLGQGRANEQFF. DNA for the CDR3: TGTGCCAGCAGCCTGGGACAGGGGCGGGCCAATGAGCAGTTCTTC.